The source of this T cell receptor (beta chain) is a study of cytomegalovirus exposure and HLA in healthy donors. Regarding the study as a whole: Rarity marked most TCR sequences, yet some public TCRs occurred in many donors.

Sequencing used immunoSEQ multiplex PCR; TCRdb keeps in-frame clones, though not all of them. Of roughly 130,000 clones listed, approximately 89% are singletons. The ends lost 6 bases at V and 9 bases at J; junction bases unmatched: 7. The germline V gene has CDR1 MDHEN and CDR2 SYDVKM. CDR3 length: 12 residues. As for this clone: Its antigen is not known.

Sequencing input: PBMCs. This sequence joins TRBV28 and TRBJ2-7, with 8 bases matching TRBD1. This clonotype originated in a man aged 25 to 40 in good health and CMV-seronegative. Written as DNA, the CDR3 is TGTGCCAGCAGGACCACCGGACAGGGGCAGTACTTC. Translating gives CASRTTGQGQYF. Variable domain in full (rest from reference TRBV28 and TRBJ2-7): DVKVTQSSRYLVKRTGEKVFLECVQDMDHENMFWYRQDPGLGLRLIYFSYDVKMKEKGDIPEGYSVSREKKERFSLILESASTNQTSMYLCASRTTGQGQYFGPGTRLTVT.